The present T cell receptor beta chain was sequenced within a study of blood T cell repertoires in COVID-19. In the study overall: In each case, the material was cDNA or gDNA derived from T cells, B-cell-depleted T cells, or PBMCs.

The V gene lost 0 bases and the J gene lost 6 bases, with 10 bases spanning the gap. Germline V gene lookup returns CDR1 LNHNV and CDR2 YYDKDF (reference sequence). This CDR3 has 14 residues. Only in-frame clones appear in the TCRdb table, and some are missing; sequencing was by immunoSEQ multiplex PCR. Of about 280,000 clones listed, 83% are singletons. Input material: peripheral blood. The receptor was isolated from a woman aged 45-65 years who had recovered from COVID-19. The genes are TRBV15 and TRBJ2-3, with D uncertain. The CDR3, as DNA: TGTGCCACCAGCAGAGACCAAGCAGCGGATACGCAGTATTTT. As protein: CATSRDQAADTQYF.